This is a list of T cell receptor beta chains from one sample in a study of shared clonotypes between healthy human individuals. Sequenced by immunoSEQ multiplex PCR; TCRdb stores in-frame clones only, minus some. Of 300,000 to 400,000 clones in the sample, 70% to 75% are singletons; the top ten hold 8% to 13%. The material sequenced was memory CD4+ T cells sorted from blood. Source of these receptors: a man aged 30 to 45 in good health. Each CDR3 is given with its conserved first and last residue. A D gene is named only where the DNA matches it firmly. The size of a clone is reported for some rows only, either as once, few or many, or as a class for expanded clones.

clone size,J gene,V gene,D gene,CDR3 DNA,CDR3 protein
-,TRBJ2-6,TRBV5-5,-,TGTGCCAGGACCACGCAGGACAACTCTGGGGCCAACGTCCTGACTTTC,CARTTQDNSGANVLTF
-,TRBJ2-2,TRBV5-1,TRBD2,TGCGCCAGCAGAATCACTAGCGGGACCACCGGGGAGCTGTTTTTT,CASRITSGTTGELFF
-,TRBJ1-5,TRBV5-5,-,TGTGCCAGCAGCTTGACGGGGGCGCGAAGCAATCAGCCCCAGCATTTT,CASSLTGARSNQPQHF
-,TRBJ1-2,TRBV12-2,-,TGTGCAAGTCGCTTACCCCGGCGGGGGCCTACGGTAGATGGCTACACCTTC,CASRLPRRGPTVDGYTF
-,TRBJ2-2,TRBV6-5,-,TGTGCCAGCAGTTACCAGGGGGGGGAGCTGTTTTTT,CASSYQGGELFF
-,TRBJ2-3,TRBV5-1,-,TGCGCCAGCAGCTTGGCTGCAGTCAGCACAGATACGCAGTATTTT,CASSLAAVSTDTQYF
-,TRBJ2-1,TRBV5-4,-,TGTGCCAGCAGCCAGTCCTACAATGAGCAGTTCTTC,CASSQSYNEQFF
-,TRBJ2-7,TRBV6-5,TRBD1,TGTGCCAGCATCCAAAACTCCGGGACAGGTAGCGAGCAGTACTTC,CASIQNSGTGSEQYF
-,TRBJ2-4,TRBV14,TRBD2,TGTGCCAGCAGCCAAGGCCCTAGCGGGAGGGCCCCATCTTTGTCAAAGGACATTCAGTACTTC,CASSQGPSGRAPSLSKDIQYF
once,TRBJ2-3,TRBV5-1,TRBD2,TGCGCCAGCAGCTTTGTAGCGGGAGGGACCACAGATACGCAGTATTTT,CASSFVAGGTTDTQYF
-,TRBJ2-3,TRBV18,-,TGTGCCAGCTCACCACCCTCGGCCAGCGGAGGCACAGATACGCAGTATTTT,CASSPPSASGGTDTQYF
-,TRBJ1-1,TRBV28,-,TGTGCCAGCAGTTTACCGCAATCTTGGGCCAGGTTGAACACTGAAGCTTTCTTT,CASSLPQSWARLNTEAFF
-,TRBJ2-5,TRBV28,-,TGTGCCAGCAGTTCCCTGGGGTTAGTGGGGACCCAAGAGACCCAGTACTTC,CASSSLGLVGTQETQYF